A selection of T cell receptor beta chains follows, all from one sample in a study of T cells in Graves' hyperthyroidism and ophthalmopathy. TCRdb re-called the multiplex PCR reads through MiXCR, storing one row per CDR3 protein. The table lists 130,000 to 150,000 distinct CDR3 sequences, approximately 24% of them singletons, with 60% to 70% in the top ten. The sample comprised blood. The receptor source for this set is a woman aged 45-59 years with Graves' hyperthyroidism that later progressed to Graves' ophthalmopathy. Both conserved end residues are part of each CDR3. D genes are given only for firm matches. Where a row states a size, it is once, few, many or the class of an expanded clone; other rows omit it.

j_call d_call v_call clone_size cdr3_nt cdr3_aa
TRBJ1-1 - TRBV20-1 few TGCAGTGCTAGTGCCCCCCCCCGGAGCACTGAAGCTTTCTTT CSASAPPRSTEAFF
TRBJ2-5 - TRBV5-5 few TGTGCCAGCAGCTTTTCGGCAGTGAGACCACAAGAGACCCAGTACTTC CASSFSAVRPQETQYF
TRBJ1-6 - TRBV5-1 many TGCGCCAGCAGCTTGGGCCCCCGGGACACGGGCTCACCCCTCCACTTT CASSLGPRDTGSPLHF
TRBJ2-7 - TRBV2 - TGTGCCAGCAGTAGGGCCACCGAGCAGTACTTC CASSRATEQYF
TRBJ2-1 TRBD2 TRBV7-9 few TGTGCCAGCAGCCAGGGCGGGACTATCTACAATGAGCAGTTCTTC CASSQGGTIYNEQFF
TRBJ2-2 - TRBV24-1 few TGTGCCACCAGTGATCCAAAGGGACCCGGGGAGCTGTTTTTT CATSDPKGPGELFF
TRBJ1-2 TRBD1 TRBV30 many TGTGCCTGGAGCCGGACAGGGGAATATGGCTACACCTTC CAWSRTGEYGYTF
TRBJ2-2 TRBD2 TRBV4-1 - TGCGCCAGCAGCCAACAACTAGCGGGAAGGGCCGGGGAGCTGTTTTTT CASSQQLAGRAGELFF
TRBJ2-1 - TRBV28 - TGTGCCAGCAGACTTTTGGATGAGCAGTTCTTC CASRLLDEQFF
TRBJ2-1 TRBD2 TRBV10-3 - TGTGCCATCAGTGGGGGACTAGCGGGAGTCGTGGAGCAGTTCTTC CAISGGLAGVVEQFF
TRBJ2-1 TRBD2 TRBV3-1 many TGTGCCAGCAGCCGACGAACCGGGACTAGCGGGGACAATGAGCAGTTCTTC CASSRRTGTSGDNEQFF
TRBJ2-4 TRBD2 TRBV20-1 many TGCAGTGCTAGAAAGCCGGGACTAGCGGTAGCCAAAAACATTCAGTACTTC CSARKPGLAVAKNIQYF
TRBJ2-7 - TRBV2 few TGTGCCAGCGAGAGGGGGGAATCCTACGAGCAGTACTTC CASERGESYEQYF
TRBJ2-7 - TRBV7-2 - TGTGCCAGCAGCTTCCTTGGACAGAGCGATTACGAGCAGTACTTC CASSFLGQSDYEQYF
TRBJ2-3 TRBD1 TRBV7-2 many TGTGCCAGCAGCCTCGGGACAGTAGGCGCAGATACGCAGTATTTT CASSLGTVGADTQYF
TRBJ1-6 - TRBV12-3/TRBV12-4 many TGTGCCAGCAGTTTCGGGGGCGCAGGTTCACCCCTCCACTTT CASSFGGAGSPLHF
TRBJ1-6 - TRBV14 few TGTGCCAGCAGCCAAGTGGAGGGATATTCACCCCTCCACTTT CASSQVEGYSPLHF
TRBJ2-1 - TRBV20-1 many TGCAGTGCTAGAGATCCGGGGCACTCGAGCATGAATGAGCAGTTCTTC CSARDPGHSSMNEQFF
TRBJ1-1 - TRBV3-1 few TGTGCCAGCAGCCAAGCGCGGATCACTGAAGCTTTCTTT CASSQARITEAFF
TRBJ1-1 - TRBV30 many TGTGCCTGGAGCCCGGACAGGAACACTGAAGCTTTCTTT CAWSPDRNTEAFF
TRBJ1-5 TRBD1 TRBV2 many TGTGCCAGCAGTACAGGGGGCGGGCAGCCCCAGCATTTT CASSTGGGQPQHF
TRBJ2-1 TRBD2 TRBV5-1 few TGCGCCAGCAGATCTAGCGGGAGAGGAGATGAGCAGTTCTTC CASRSSGRGDEQFF
TRBJ1-5 - TRBV5-6 many TGTGCCAGCAGCTTGAAGGGTTATCGCAATCAGCCCCAGCATTTT CASSLKGYRNQPQHF
TRBJ2-4 TRBD1 TRBV20-1 few TGCAGTGCAGGACAGGGGGCCGCGGTAGCCAAAAACATTCAGTACTTC CSAGQGAAVAKNIQYF
TRBJ2-5 TRBD1 TRBV2 few TGTGCCAGCAGGCTAAAGACAGGGTCAGAGACCCAGTACTTC CASRLKTGSETQYF
TRBJ2-7 TRBD1 TRBV3-1 many TGTGCCAGCAGGCCGAACAGGGGCGAGCAGTACTTC CASRPNRGEQYF
TRBJ2-1 - TRBV7-2 - TGTGCCAGCAGCCCACGGGCCCCGGGCCCTACTGAGCAGTTCTTC CASSPRAPGPTEQFF
TRBJ2-7 TRBD2 TRBV19 few TGTGCCAGTAGTCCCGGGACTAGCGGGAGAAGGGAGCAGTACTTC CASSPGTSGRREQYF
TRBJ2-3 TRBD2 TRBV12-3/TRBV12-4 few TGTGCCAGCAGCAGACCGGGGGGAGGGGCAGATACGCAGTATTTT CASSRPGGGADTQYF
TRBJ1-3 - TRBV12-3/TRBV12-4 - TGTGCCAGCAGTCCACGGACTCTCAGCTCTGGAAACACCATATATTTT CASSPRTLSSGNTIYF
TRBJ2-2 TRBD1 TRBV5-1 many TGCGCCAGCAGCACAGGGGCGCCGAACACCGGGGAGCTGTTTTTT CASSTGAPNTGELFF
TRBJ1-5 - TRBV6-1 many TGTGCCAGCGGGACTTCGGGAGGAAGCAATCAGCCCCAGCATTTT CASGTSGGSNQPQHF
TRBJ2-5 - TRBV6-1 many TGTGCCAGCAGTCTAGAGGGATCTCGCGGTGAGACCCAGTACTTC CASSLEGSRGETQYF
TRBJ2-1 TRBD2 TRBV20-1 - TGCAGTGCTTTATCCGGGACTAGCGGGGGGACAAGCCGGTCCGGTGAGCAGTTCTTC CSALSGTSGGTSRSGEQFF
TRBJ1-5 TRBD1 TRBV20-1 - TGCAGTGCCCAGGGACAGTTTGATAGCAATCAGCCCCAGCATTTT CSAQGQFDSNQPQHF
TRBJ2-3 TRBD1 TRBV4-1 - TGCGCCAGCAGCCTTCGACAGGGACCCCTTACCCATACGCAGTATTTT CASSLRQGPLTHTQYF
TRBJ2-7 TRBD2 TRBV7-2 many TGTGCCAGCAGCTCCCGGACTAGCGGAAACTACGAGCAGTACTTC CASSSRTSGNYEQYF
TRBJ1-2 - TRBV7-2 many TGTGCCAGCAGCTACAGGGATGGCTACACCTTC CASSYRDGYTF
TRBJ1-5 - TRBV20-1 many TGCAGTGCTGGGGGGGGCCGAGGAGGTTTACAGCCCCAGCATTTT CSAGGGRGGLQPQHF
TRBJ2-1 TRBD2 TRBV18 many TGTGCCAGCTCACTAGCGGGAGGTCGTAATGAGCAGTTCTTC CASSLAGGRNEQFF
TRBJ2-6 - TRBV28 - TGTGCCAGCAGTCCCCTGGGATCTGGGGCCAACGTCCTGACTTTC CASSPLGSGANVLTF
TRBJ2-4 - TRBV11-2 many TGTGCCAGCAGCCCCGGCGGGCCGCTTCGGATGAACATTCAGTACTTC CASSPGGPLRMNIQYF
TRBJ2-6 TRBD2 TRBV30 - TGTGCCTGGACCGGGGGGTCTGGGGCCAACGTCCTGACTTTC CAWTGGSGANVLTF
TRBJ2-1 TRBD2 TRBV6-2/TRBV6-3 - TGTGCCAGCAGTGCGACTAGCGGGGGGGCTGAGCAGTTCTTC CASSATSGGAEQFF
TRBJ2-7 - TRBV2 few TGTGCCAGCAGTGTGACAAACTACGAGCAGTACTTC CASSVTNYEQYF
TRBJ2-3 - TRBV7-3 few TGTGCCAGCGGGGACAGCGGGAATACGCAGTATTTT CASGDSGNTQYF
TRBJ2-7 TRBD2 TRBV7-6 - TGTGCCAGCAGATATACTAGCGGGAGCGAGCAGTACTTC CASRYTSGSEQYF
TRBJ2-2 - TRBV6-1 few TGTGCCAGCAGAGCCGGGACCGCGCTCTTAGGGGAGCTGTTTTTT CASRAGTALLGELFF
TRBJ2-1 - TRBV29-1 - TGCAGCGTTGATGGGCATTCTGAAGGCTCCTACAATGAGCAGTTCTTC CSVDGHSEGSYNEQFF
TRBJ2-6 TRBD1 TRBV28 many TGTGCCAGCAGTTTCGACTGGACAGGGGCTGGGGCCAACGTCCTGACTTTC CASSFDWTGAGANVLTF
TRBJ2-3 - TRBV6-1 - TGTGCCAGCATGGCGGCCCGGGATACGCAGTATTTT CASMAARDTQYF
TRBJ2-4 TRBD2 TRBV28 few TGTGCCAGCAGTGCGCGGACTAGCGGGAGGCCCCCTCAGTACTTC CASSARTSGRPPQYF
TRBJ2-5 TRBD1 TRBV29-1 many TGCAGCGCGGAGGGACAGGGGGTGGGGGAGACCCAGTACTTC CSAEGQGVGETQYF
TRBJ2-1 TRBD2 TRBV3-1 - TGTGCCAGCAGCCCTCAAGGGAGGGGATACAATGAGCAGTTCTTC CASSPQGRGYNEQFF
TRBJ2-2 TRBD1 TRBV16 few TGTGCCAGCAGCGCACTGACAGGGTCTACCGGGGAGCTGTTTTTT CASSALTGSTGELFF
TRBJ2-7 - TRBV7-2 - TGTGCCAGCAGCTTAGTGCCAGAGGACTACGAGCAGTACTTC CASSLVPEDYEQYF
TRBJ2-1 - TRBV11-2 many TGTGCCAGCAGCTTAGGAGCTATCTTACCCTACAATGAGCAGTTCTTC CASSLGAILPYNEQFF